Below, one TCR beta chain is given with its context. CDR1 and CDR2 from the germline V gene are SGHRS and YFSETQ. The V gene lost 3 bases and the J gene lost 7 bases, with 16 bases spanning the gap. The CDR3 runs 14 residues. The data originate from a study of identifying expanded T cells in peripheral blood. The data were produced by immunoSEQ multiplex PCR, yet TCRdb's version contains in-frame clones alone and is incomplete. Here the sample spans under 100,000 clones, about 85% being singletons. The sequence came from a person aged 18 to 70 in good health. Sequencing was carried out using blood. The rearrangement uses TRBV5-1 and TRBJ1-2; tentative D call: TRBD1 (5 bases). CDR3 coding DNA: TGCGCCAGCAGCTCGGGGGTCGAGGGCTCTGGCTACACCTTC. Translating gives CASSSGVEGSGYTF.